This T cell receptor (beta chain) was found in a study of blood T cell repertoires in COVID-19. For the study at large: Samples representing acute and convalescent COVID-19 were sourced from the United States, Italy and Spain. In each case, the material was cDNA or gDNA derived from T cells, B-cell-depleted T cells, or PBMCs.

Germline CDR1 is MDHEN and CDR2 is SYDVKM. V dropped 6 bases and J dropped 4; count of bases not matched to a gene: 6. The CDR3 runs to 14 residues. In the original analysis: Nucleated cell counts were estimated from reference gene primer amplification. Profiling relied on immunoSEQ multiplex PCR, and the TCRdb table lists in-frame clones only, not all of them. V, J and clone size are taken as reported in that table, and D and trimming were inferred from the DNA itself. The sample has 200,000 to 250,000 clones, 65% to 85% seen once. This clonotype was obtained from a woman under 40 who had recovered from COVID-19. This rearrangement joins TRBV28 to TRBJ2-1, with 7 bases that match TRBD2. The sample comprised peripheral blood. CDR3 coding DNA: TGTGCCAGCAGCCCGGGAGGAGGGTACAATGAGCAGTTCTTC. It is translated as CASSPGGGYNEQFF.